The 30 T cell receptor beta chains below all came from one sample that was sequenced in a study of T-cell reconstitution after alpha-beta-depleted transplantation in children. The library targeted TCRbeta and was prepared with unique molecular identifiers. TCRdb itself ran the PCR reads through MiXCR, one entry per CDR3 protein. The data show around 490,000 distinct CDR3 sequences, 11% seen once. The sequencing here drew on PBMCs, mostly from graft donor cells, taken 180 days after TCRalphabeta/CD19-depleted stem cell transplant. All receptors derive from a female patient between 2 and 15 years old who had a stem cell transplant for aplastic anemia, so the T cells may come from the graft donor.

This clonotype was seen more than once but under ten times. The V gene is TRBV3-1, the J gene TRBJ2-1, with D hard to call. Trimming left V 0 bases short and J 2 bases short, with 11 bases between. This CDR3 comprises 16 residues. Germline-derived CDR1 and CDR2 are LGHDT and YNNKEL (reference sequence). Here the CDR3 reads CASSQESLTPYNEQFF. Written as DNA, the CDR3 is TGTGCCAGCAGCCAAGAAAGTCTGACCCCCTACAATGAGCAGTTCTTC.

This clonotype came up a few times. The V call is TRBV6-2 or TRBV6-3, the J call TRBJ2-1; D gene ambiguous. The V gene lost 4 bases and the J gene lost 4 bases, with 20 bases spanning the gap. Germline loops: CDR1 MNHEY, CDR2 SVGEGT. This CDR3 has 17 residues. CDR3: CASSSHQPPAVYNEQFF. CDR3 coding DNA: TGTGCCAGCAGTTCCCACCAACCCCCTGCTGTATACAATGAGCAGTTCTTC.

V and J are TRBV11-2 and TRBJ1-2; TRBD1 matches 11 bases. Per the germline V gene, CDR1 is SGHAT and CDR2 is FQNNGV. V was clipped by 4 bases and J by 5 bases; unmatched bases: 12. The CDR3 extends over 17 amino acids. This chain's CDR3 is CASSSGTGGRTWYGYTF. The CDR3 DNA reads TGTGCCAGCAGCTCGGGGACAGGGGGACGCACTTGGTATGGCTACACCTTC. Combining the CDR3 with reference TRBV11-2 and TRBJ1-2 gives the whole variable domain EAGVAQSPRYKIIEKRQSVAFWCNPISGHATLYWYQQILGQGPKLLIQFQNNGVVDDSQLPKDRFSAERLKGVDSTLKIQPAKLEDSAVYLCASSSGTGGRTWYGYTFGSGTRLTVV.

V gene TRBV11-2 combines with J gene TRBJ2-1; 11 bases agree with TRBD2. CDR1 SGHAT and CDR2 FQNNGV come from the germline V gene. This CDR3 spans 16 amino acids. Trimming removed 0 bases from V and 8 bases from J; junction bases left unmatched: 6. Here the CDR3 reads CASSLDLGLAVDEQFF. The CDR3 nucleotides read TGTGCCAGCAGCTTAGATCTGGGACTAGCGGTCGATGAGCAGTTCTTC.

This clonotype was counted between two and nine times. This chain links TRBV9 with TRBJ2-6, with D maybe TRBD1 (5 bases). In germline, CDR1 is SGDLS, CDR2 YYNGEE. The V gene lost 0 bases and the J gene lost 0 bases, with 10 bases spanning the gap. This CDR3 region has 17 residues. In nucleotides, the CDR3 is TGTGCCAGCAGCGTAGCAATAGGGGCCTCTGGGGCCAACGTCCTGACTTTC. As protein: CASSVAIGASGANVLTF.

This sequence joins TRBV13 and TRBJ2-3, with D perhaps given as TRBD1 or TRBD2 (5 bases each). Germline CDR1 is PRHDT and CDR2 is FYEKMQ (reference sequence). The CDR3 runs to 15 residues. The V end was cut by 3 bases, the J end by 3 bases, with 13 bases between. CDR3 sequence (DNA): TGTGCCAGCAGCTTGGGACCAGGGTTGACAGATACGCAGTATTTT. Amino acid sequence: CASSLGPGLTDTQYF. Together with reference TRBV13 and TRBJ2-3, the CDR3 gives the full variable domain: AAGVIQSPRHLIKEKRETATLKCYPIPRHDTVYWYQQGPGQDPQFLISFYEKMQSDKGSIPDRFSAQQFSDYHSELNMSSLELGDSALYFCASSLGPGLTDTQYFGPGTRLTVL.

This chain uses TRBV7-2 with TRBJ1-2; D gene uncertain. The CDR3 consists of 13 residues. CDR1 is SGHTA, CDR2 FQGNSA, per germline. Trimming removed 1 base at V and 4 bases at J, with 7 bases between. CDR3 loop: CASSLGALYGYTF. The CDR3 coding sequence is TGTGCCAGCAGCTTAGGGGCGCTCTATGGCTACACCTTC.

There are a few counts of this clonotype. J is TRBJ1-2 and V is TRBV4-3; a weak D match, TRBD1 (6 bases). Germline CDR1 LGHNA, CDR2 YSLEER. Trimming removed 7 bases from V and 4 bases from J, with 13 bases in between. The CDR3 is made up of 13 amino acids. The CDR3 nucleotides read TGCGCCAGCACCAGGGGCCCTTCCTATGGCTACACCTTC. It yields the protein CASTRGPSYGYTF.

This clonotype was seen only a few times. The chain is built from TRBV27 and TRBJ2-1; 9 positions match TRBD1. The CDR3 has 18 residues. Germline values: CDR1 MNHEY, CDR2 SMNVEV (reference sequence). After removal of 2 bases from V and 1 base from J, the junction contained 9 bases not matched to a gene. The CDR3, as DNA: TGTGCCAGCAGTTTAGGACAGGGGAGGTCGGGTTCCTACAATGAGCAGTTCTTC. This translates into CASSLGQGRSGSYNEQFF.

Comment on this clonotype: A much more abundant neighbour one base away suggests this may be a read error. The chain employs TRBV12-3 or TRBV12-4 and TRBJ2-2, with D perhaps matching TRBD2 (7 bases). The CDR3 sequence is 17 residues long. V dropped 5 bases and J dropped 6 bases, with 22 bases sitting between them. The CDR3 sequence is CASSPYPSGGHPGELFF. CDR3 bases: TGTGCCAGCAGTCCATACCCTTCGGGGGGACATCCCGGGGAGCTGTTTTTT.

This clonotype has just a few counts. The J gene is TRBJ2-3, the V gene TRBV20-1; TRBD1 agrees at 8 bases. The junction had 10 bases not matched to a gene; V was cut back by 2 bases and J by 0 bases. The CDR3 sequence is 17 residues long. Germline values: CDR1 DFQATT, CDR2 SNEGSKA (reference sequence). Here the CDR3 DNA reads TGCAGTGCTAGACGGACAGGGAGCGGGCGTAGCACAGATACGCAGTATTTT. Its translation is CSARRTGSGRSTDTQYF.

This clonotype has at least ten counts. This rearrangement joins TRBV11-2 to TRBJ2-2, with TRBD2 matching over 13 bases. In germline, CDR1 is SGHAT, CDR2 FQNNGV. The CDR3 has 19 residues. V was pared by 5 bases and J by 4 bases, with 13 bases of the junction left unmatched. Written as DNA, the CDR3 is TGTGCCAGCAGCATGCCTACCCGCGGGACTAGCGGGGTCACCGGGGAGCTGTTTTTT. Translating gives CASSMPTRGTSGVTGELFF.

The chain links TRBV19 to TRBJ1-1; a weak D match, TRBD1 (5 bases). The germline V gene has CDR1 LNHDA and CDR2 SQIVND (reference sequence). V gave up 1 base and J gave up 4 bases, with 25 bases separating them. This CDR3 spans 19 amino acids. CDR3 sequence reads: CASSIVRGVEFRGRTEAFF. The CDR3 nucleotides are TGTGCCAGTAGTATAGTTCGAGGGGTAGAATTTCGGGGCCGCACTGAAGCTTTCTTT.

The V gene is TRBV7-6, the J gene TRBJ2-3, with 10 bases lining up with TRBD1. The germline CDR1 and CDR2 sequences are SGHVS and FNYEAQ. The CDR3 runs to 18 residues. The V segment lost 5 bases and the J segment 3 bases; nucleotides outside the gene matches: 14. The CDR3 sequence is CASSQNRQGARRTDTQYF. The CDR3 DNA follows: TGTGCCAGCAGCCAGAATCGACAGGGGGCTCGGCGGACAGATACGCAGTATTTT.

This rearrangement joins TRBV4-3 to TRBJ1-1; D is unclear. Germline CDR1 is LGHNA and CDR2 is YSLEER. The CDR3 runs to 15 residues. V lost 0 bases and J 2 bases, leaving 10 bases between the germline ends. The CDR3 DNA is TGCGCCAGCAGCCAAGATAAGGTACTCAACACTGAAGCTTTCTTT. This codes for CASSQDKVLNTEAFF.

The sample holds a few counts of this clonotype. The CDR3 loop is CASSHRDRGPPFQRLGGELFF. The CDR3, as DNA: TGTGCCAGCAGCCACCGGGACAGGGGTCCCCCCTTCCAACGTTTGGGCGGGGAGCTGTTTTTT. The rearrangement uses TRBV4-2 and TRBJ2-2; TRBD1 matches 10 bases. The length of the CDR3 is 21 residues. J lost 7 bases, V lost 3 bases, and 23 bases had no gene match. Germline V CDR1 and CDR2: LGHNA, YNFKEQ.

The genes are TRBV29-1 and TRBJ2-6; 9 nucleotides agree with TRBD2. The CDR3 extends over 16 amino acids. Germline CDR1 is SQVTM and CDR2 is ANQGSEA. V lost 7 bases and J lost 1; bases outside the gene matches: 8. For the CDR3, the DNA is TGCAGCGCCGAGACTAGCGGAGGTTCTGGGGCCAACGTCCTGACTTTC. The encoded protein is CSAETSGGSGANVLTF.

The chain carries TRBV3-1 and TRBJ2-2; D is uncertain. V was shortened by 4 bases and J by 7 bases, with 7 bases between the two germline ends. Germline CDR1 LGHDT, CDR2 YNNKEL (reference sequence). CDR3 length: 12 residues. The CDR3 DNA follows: TGTGCCAGCAGCCCTTTCAACGGGGAGCTGTTTTTT. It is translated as CASSPFNGELFF.

This CDR3 reads CASSLVLQGIRANVLTF. The DNA of the CDR3 is TGCGCCAGCAGCTTGGTTTTACAGGGGATTAGGGCCAACGTCCTGACTTTC. The chain carries TRBV5-1 and TRBJ2-6; TRBD1 aligns across 7 bases. With 0 bases clipped from V and 5 bases from J, the junction kept 8 bases outside the gene matches. This CDR3 contains 17 residues. The germline CDR1 and CDR2 sequences are SGHRS and YFSETQ.

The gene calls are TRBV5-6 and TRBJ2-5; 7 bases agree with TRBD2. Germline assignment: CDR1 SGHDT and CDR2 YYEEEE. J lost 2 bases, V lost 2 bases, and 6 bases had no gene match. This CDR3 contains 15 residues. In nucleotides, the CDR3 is TGTGCCAGCAGCTTCTTAAGCGGGGAGCAAGAGACCCAGTACTTC. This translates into CASSFLSGEQETQYF.

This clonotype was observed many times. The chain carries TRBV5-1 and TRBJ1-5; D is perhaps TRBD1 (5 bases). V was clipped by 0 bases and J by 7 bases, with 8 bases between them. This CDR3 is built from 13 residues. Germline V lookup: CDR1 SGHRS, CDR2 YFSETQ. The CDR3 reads CASSLGGGQPQHF. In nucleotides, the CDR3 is TGCGCCAGCAGCTTGGGGGGCGGGCAGCCCCAGCATTTT.

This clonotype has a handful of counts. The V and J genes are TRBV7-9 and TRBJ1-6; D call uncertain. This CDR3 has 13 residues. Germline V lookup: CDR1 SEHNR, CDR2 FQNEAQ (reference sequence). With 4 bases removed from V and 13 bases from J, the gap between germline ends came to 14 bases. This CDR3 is CASSSITDPPLHF. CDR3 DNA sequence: TGTGCCAGCAGCTCCATCACGGACCCCCCCCTCCACTTT.

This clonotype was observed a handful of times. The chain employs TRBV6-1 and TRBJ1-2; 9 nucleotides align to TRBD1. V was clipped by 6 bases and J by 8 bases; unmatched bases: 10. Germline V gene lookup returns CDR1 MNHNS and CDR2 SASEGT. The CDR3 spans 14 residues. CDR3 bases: TGTGCCAGCAGCCGAACTACAGGGGGCAGGGGCTACACCTTC. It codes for CASSRTTGGRGYTF.

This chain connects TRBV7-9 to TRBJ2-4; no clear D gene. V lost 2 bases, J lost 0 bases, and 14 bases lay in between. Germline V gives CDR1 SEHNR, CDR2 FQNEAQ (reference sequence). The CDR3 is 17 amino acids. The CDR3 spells CASSLSSPGLAKNIQYF. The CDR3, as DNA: TGTGCCAGCAGCTTATCTTCCCCGGGCCTAGCCAAAAACATTCAGTACTTC. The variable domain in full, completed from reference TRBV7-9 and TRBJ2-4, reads DTGVSQNPRHKITKRGQNVTFRCDPISEHNRLYWYRQTLGQGPEFLTYFQNEAQLEKSRLLSDRFSAERPKGSFSTLEIQRTEQGDSAMYLCASSLSSPGLAKNIQYFGAGTRLSVL.

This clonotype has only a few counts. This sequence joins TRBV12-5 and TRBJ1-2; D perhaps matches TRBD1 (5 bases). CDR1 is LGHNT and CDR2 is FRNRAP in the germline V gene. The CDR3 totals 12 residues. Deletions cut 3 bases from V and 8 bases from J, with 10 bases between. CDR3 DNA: TGTGCTAGTGGTTTCCAGGGAGACGGCTACACCTTC. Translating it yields CASGFQGDGYTF.

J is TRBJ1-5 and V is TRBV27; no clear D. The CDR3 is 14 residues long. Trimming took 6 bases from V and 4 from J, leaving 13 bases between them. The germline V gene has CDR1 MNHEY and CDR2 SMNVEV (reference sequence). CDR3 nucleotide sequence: TGTGCCAGCAGGGCCGGGCTCGGGAATCAGCCCCAGCATTTT. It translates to CASRAGLGNQPQHF.

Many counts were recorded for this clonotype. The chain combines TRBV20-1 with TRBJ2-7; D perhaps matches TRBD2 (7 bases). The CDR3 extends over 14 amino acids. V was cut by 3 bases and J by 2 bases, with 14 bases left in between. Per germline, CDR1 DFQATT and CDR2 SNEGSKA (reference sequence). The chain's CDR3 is CSARSREGAYEQYV. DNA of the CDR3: TGCAGTGCTAGGTCAAGGGAGGGGGCCTACGAGCAGTACGTC.

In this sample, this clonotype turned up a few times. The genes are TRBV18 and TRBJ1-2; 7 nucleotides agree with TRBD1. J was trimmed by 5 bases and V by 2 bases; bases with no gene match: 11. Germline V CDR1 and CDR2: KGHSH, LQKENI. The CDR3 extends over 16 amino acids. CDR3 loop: CASSPTSEGAWYGYTF. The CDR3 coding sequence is TGTGCCAGCTCACCAACGTCGGAGGGGGCTTGGTATGGCTACACCTTC.

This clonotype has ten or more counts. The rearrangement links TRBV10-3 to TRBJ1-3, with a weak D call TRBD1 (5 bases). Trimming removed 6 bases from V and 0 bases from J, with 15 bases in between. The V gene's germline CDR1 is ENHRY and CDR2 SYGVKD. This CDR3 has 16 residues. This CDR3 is CAISLGHPSSGNTIYF. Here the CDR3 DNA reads TGTGCCATCAGCCTAGGACACCCGAGCTCTGGAAACACCATATATTTT.

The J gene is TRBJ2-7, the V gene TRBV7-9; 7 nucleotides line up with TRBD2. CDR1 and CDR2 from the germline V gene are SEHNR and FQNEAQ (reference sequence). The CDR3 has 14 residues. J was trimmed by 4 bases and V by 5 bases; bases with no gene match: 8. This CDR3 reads CASSQRGLQYEQYV. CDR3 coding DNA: TGTGCCAGCAGCCAGCGGGGACTCCAATACGAGCAGTACGTC.